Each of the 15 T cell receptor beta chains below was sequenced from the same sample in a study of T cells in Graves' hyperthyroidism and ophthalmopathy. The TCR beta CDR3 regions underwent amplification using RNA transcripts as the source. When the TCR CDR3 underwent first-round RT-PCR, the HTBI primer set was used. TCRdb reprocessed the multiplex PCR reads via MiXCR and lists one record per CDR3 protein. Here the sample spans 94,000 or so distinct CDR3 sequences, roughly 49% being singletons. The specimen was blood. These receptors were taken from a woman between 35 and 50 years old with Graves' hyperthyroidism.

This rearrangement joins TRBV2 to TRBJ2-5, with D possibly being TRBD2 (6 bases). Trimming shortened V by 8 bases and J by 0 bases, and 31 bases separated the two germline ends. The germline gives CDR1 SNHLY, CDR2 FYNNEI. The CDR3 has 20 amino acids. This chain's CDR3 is CASRAQAGSNTGTDQETQYF. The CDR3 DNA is TGTGCCAGCCGAGCCCAGGCGGGCTCGAACACCGGGACTGACCAAGAGACCCAGTACTTC.

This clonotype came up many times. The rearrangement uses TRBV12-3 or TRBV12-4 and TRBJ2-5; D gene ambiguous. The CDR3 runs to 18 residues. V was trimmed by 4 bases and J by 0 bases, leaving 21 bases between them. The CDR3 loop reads CASSSAIMVPTYQETQYF. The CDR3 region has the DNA TGTGCCAGCAGTTCCGCGATTATGGTCCCGACTTACCAAGAGACCCAGTACTTC.

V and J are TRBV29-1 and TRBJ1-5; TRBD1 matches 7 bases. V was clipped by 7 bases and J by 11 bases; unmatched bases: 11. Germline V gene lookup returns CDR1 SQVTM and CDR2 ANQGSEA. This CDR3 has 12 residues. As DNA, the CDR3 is TGCAGCGCTGGGGAGGTGGGACAGTCCCAGCATTTT. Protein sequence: CSAGEVGQSQHF.

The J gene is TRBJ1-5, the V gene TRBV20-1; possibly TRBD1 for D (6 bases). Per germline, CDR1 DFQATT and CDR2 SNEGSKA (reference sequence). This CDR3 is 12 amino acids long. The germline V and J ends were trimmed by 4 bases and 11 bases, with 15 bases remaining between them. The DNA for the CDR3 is TGCAGTGCTACAGGGGATGGGGAGACCCAGCATTTT. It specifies CSATGDGETQHF.

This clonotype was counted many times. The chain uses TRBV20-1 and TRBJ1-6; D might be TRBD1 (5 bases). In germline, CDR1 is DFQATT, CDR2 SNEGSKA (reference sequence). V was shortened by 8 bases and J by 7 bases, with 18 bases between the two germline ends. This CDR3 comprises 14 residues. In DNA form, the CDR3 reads TGCAGTTCGGGGACCGACAGAAGGAATTCACCCCTCCACTTT. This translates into CSSGTDRRNSPLHF.

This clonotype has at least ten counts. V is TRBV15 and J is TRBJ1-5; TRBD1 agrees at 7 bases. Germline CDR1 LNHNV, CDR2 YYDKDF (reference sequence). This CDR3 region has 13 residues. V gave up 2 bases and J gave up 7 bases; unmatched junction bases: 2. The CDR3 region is CATSRSGGQPQHF. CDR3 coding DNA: TGTGCCACCAGCAGATCAGGGGGGCAGCCCCAGCATTTT.

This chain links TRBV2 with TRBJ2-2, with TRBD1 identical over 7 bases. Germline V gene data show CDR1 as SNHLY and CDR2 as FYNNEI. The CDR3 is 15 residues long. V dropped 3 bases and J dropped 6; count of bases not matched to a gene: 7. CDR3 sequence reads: CASSEKGASAGELFF. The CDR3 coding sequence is TGTGCCAGCAGTGAGAAGGGGGCGTCGGCCGGGGAGCTGTTTTTT.

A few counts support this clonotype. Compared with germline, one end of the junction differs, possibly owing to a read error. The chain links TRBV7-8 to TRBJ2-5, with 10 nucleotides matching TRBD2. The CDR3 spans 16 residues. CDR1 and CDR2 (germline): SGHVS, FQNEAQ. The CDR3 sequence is CASGPGHSGGREAQYF. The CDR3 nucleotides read TGTGCCAGCGGTCCCGGTCATAGCGGGGGGCGAGAGGCCCAGTACTTC. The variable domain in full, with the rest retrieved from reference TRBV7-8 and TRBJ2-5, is GAGVSQSPRYKVAKRGQDVALRCDPISGHVSLFWYQQALGQGPEFLTYFQNEAQLDKSGLPSDRFFAERPEGSVSTLKIQRTQQEDSAVYLCASGPGHSGGREAQYFGPGTRLLVL.

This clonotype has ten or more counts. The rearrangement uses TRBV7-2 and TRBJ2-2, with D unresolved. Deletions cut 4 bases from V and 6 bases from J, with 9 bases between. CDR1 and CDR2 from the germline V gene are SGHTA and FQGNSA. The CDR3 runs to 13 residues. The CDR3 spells CASSSDTPGELFF. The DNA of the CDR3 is TGTGCCAGCAGCTCCGACACCCCCGGGGAGCTGTTTTTT.

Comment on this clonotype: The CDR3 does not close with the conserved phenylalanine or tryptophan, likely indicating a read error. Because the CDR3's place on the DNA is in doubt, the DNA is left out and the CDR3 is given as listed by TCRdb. CDR3 residues: CASSLGTT. V and J are TRBV11-1 and TRBJ2-5; TRBD1 is taken as the D call from the table, unchecked against the DNA. Inclusive of both ends, the CDR3 amounts to 8 amino acids. The V gene's germline CDR1 is SGHAT and CDR2 FQDESV (reference sequence).

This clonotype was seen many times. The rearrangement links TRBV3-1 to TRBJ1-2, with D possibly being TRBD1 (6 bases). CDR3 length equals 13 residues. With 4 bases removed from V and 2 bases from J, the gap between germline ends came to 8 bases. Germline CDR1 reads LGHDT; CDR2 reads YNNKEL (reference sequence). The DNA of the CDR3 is TGTGCCAGCAGCCTACAGGGAAACTATGGCTACACCTTC. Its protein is CASSLQGNYGYTF.

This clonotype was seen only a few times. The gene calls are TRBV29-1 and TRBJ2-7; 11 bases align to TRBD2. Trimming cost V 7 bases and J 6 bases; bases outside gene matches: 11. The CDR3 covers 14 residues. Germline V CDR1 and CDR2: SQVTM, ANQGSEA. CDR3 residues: CSASGTSGRAEQYF. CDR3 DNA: TGCAGCGCATCCGGGACTAGCGGTCGGGCCGAGCAGTACTTC.

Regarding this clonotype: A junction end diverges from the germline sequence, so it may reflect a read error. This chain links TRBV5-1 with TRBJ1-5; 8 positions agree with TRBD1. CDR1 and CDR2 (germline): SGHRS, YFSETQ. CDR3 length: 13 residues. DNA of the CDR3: TGTGCCAGCACCGAGGACAGGGAAGAGACCCAGCATTTT. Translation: CASTEDREETQHF.

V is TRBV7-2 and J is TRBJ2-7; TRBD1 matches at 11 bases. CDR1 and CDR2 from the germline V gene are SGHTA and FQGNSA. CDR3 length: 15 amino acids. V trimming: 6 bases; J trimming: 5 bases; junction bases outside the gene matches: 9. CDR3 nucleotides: TGTGCCAGCAGTCCCCCGGGACAGGGGGTACACGAGCAGTACTTC. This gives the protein CASSPPGQGVHEQYF.

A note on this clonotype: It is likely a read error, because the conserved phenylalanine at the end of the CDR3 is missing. CDR3 sequence reads: CASSLAGGNTEAFR. Written as DNA, the CDR3 is TGTGCCAGCAGTTTAGCGGGGGGAAACACTGAAGCTTTCAGA. This chain connects TRBV12-3 or TRBV12-4 to TRBJ1-1; TRBD1 is a possible D gene (5 bases). The length of the CDR3 is 14 residues. V lost 0 bases, J lost 2 bases, and 7 bases lay in between.